This entry concerns a single T cell receptor beta chain. This specimen belongs to a study of shared clonotypes between healthy human individuals. Clones were read by immunoSEQ multiplex PCR, and TCRdb kept only the in-frame ones, dropping some. The sample contains over a million clones, around 76% of which appear only once. Trimming at V came to 3 bases and at J to 5 bases, leaving 4 bases not matched to a gene. The germline V gene encodes CDR1 SGHRS and CDR2 YFSETQ. The CDR3 runs 14 residues. V gene TRBV5-1 combines with J gene TRBJ1-4, with 7 nucleotides matching TRBD1. The source material was memory CD4+ T cells sorted from blood. The subset here: CD45RA-negative fraction. The source is a man between 18 and 29 years old in good health. The DNA of the CDR3 is TGCGCCAGCAGCTACGGACAGGCAAATGAAAAACTGTTTTTT. Translating it yields CASSYGQANEKLFF. The variable domain in full, with the rest retrieved from reference TRBV5-1 and TRBJ1-4, is KAGVTQTPRYLIKTRGQQVTLSCSPISGHRSVSWYQQTPGQGLQFLFEYFSETQRNKGNFPGRFSGRQFSNSRSEMNVSTLELGDSALYLCASSYGQANEKLFFGSGTQLSVL.